The clone carrying this T cell receptor beta chain was counted ten times or more. The sample belongs to a study of molecular identifiers for immune sequencing clone quantification. There are 13 residues in the CDR3. CDR1 is SGDLS, CDR2 YYNGEE, per germline. V was cut by 5 bases and J by 4 bases, with 11 bases left in between. TCRdb called the PCR reads again in MiXCR, with one record for every CDR3 protein. The sample shows approximately 630,000 distinct CDR3 sequences, around 25% of them seen only once. V is TRBV9 and J is TRBJ2-3; tentative D call: TRBD1 (5 bases). Sequencing was done on a sample of naive CD8+ T cells from blood, with Jurkat cell RNA spiked in. Subset noted: FACS-sorted CD8+CD4-CCR7+CD45RA+ naive T cells. This receptor was identified in a human donor in good health. Some libraries in this study had Jurkat cell RNA spiked in. The CDR3 nucleotides are TGTGCCAGCAGTGAAGGGGCCTCAGATACGCAGTATTTT. This codes for CASSEGASDTQYF.